These 10 T cell receptor beta chains were sequenced from one sample in a study of blood T cell repertoires in COVID-19. Method: immunoSEQ multiplex PCR; TCRdb's copy keeps in-frame clones and lacks some. The data show about 400,000 clones, nearly 90% seen once. What was sequenced was PBMCs or T cells enriched from blood (not recorded which). Receptors were obtained from a woman under 30 with acute COVID-19.

The sample holds one count of this clone. The rearrangement links TRBV27 to TRBJ2-3, with TRBD2 identical over 9 bases. The CDR3 has 16 residues. The V segment lost 2 bases and the J segment 3 bases; nucleotides outside the gene matches: 6. Germline V gene data show CDR1 as MNHEY and CDR2 as SMNVEV (reference sequence). The CDR3 is CASSLGSGRRTDTQYF. The DNA of the CDR3 is TGTGCCAGCAGTTTAGGTAGCGGGAGAAGAACAGATACGCAGTATTTT.

The chain recombines TRBV5-4 with TRBJ1-1; no clear D gene. V was clipped by 2 bases and J by 0 bases, with 5 bases between them. Germline V CDR1 and CDR2: SGHNT, YYREEE (reference sequence). This CDR3 comprises 13 residues. Written as DNA, the CDR3 is TGTGCCAGCAGCTTTTATATGAACACTGAAGCTTTCTTT. This sequence encodes CASSFYMNTEAFF.

This clone was seen once. The J gene is TRBJ2-5, the V gene TRBV25-1; a possible D gene is TRBD1 (5 bases). The CDR3 runs to 15 residues. Trimming left V 0 bases short and J 5 bases short, with 13 bases between. Germline CDR1 is MGHDK and CDR2 is SYGVNS. CDR3 amino acids: CASSEYQGERETQYF. The CDR3 nucleotides read TGTGCCAGCAGTGAATATCAAGGGGAAAGGGAGACCCAGTACTTC.

The chain employs TRBV25-1 and TRBJ2-2; TRBD1 agrees at 9 bases. The CDR3 loop spans 16 amino acids. V trimming: 3 bases; J trimming: 4 bases; junction bases outside the gene matches: 6. The germline gives CDR1 MGHDK, CDR2 SYGVNS. The CDR3 here is CASSDLQGAVTGELFF. The CDR3 bases are TGTGCCAGCAGTGACTTACAGGGGGCGGTCACCGGGGAGCTGTTTTTT. Complete variable domain (other parts from reference TRBV25-1 and TRBJ2-2): EADIYQTPRYLVIGTGKKITLECSQTMGHDKMYWYQQDPGMELHLIHYSYGVNSTEKGDLSSESTVSRIRTEHFPLTLESARPSHTSQYLCASSDLQGAVTGELFFGEGSRLTVL.

This rearrangement joins TRBV11-3 to TRBJ2-5; 7 bases line up with TRBD1. J was trimmed by 5 bases and V by 0 bases; bases with no gene match: 12. This CDR3 has 17 amino acids. From germline, CDR1 is SGHNT and CDR2 YENEEA. This CDR3 is CASSLEGERQGGETQYF. The DNA for the CDR3 is TGTGCCAGCAGCTTAGAGGGGGAAAGACAGGGTGGTGAGACCCAGTACTTC.

The chain has TRBV5-1 and TRBJ2-3, with a tentative D call TRBD1 (6 bases). The V and J ends lost 6 bases and 2 bases respectively, with 16 bases between them. The V gene's germline CDR1 is SGHRS and CDR2 YFSETQ. The CDR3 is 15 residues long. CDR3 coding DNA: TGCGCCAGCACGCAAGGACAGTCAAACACAGATACGCAGTATTTT. The encoded protein is CASTQGQSNTDTQYF.

The chain joins TRBV10-3 to TRBJ2-1; 7 bases are a match to TRBD2. This CDR3 contains 13 residues. The trim removed 8 bases at V and 6 bases at J, leaving 7 bases unmatched. CDR1 is ENHRY and CDR2 is SYGVKD in the germline V gene. The CDR3 reads CAISGGNGNEQFF. The CDR3 nucleotides read TGTGCCATCTCGGGGGGTAACGGCAATGAGCAGTTCTTC.

As for this clone: Given a much more abundant clone one base away, this may be a read error. The chain joins TRBV7-2 to TRBJ2-5; 7 bases agree with TRBD1. V gave up 6 bases and J gave up 2 bases; unmatched junction bases: 3. The V gene's germline CDR1 is SGHTA and CDR2 FQGNSA. CDR3 length equals 13 residues. This CDR3 reads CASSSGQQETQYF. The CDR3 coding sequence is TGTGCCAGCAGTTCGGGACAGCAAGAGACCCAGTACTTC.

This clone was counted between two and nine times. The CDR3: CASSQDRGSSPLHF. DNA for the CDR3: TGTGCCAGCAGCCAAGATAGGGGTAGTTCACCCCTCCACTTT. The chain combines TRBV14 with TRBJ1-6; maybe TRBD1 (5 bases). V lost 0 bases, J lost 9 bases, and 9 bases lay in between. Germline V CDR1 and CDR2: SGHDN, FVKESK. This CDR3 region has 14 residues.

The chain uses TRBV5-1 and TRBJ1-2; D might be TRBD1 (5 bases). With 0 bases removed from V and 8 bases from J, the gap between germline ends came to 17 bases. The CDR3 extends over 15 amino acids. Per germline, CDR1 SGHRS and CDR2 YFSETQ. The CDR3 nucleotides are TGCGCCAGCAGCTTGGAGGCCCAGGGATTGAGAGGCTACACCTTC. Translation gives CASSLEAQGLRGYTF.